This TCR beta chain was obtained from a study of Ad26.COV2.S vaccination and SARS-CoV-2 variants. Study-wide context: Ad26.COV2.S was injected intramuscularly once or twice, 56 days apart. Broader study findings: The TCR-based breadth and depth measures might underestimate overall T cell responses.

To note about this clone: What it binds is unknown.

The data were produced by immunoSEQ multiplex PCR, yet TCRdb's version contains in-frame clones alone and is incomplete. The sample lists around 450,000 clones; about 92% were seen once. Treatment defined: 15 to 20 received Ad26.COV2.S at low or high dose, single or two shots; about 5 received placebo; per-sample allocation not given. Repertoires come from day 63 after the first vaccine or placebo injection. The starting material was peripheral blood, obtained in a trial of Ad26.COV2.S vaccine versus placebo. The sequence derives from a person aged 18-60 years who received the Ad26.COV2.S COVID-19 vaccine or a placebo.

The chain's CDR3 is CASSQTLTSSEQYF. Written as DNA, the CDR3 is TGTGCCAGCAGCCAAACCCTAACTAGCTCCGAGCAGTACTTC. This chain connects TRBV3-1 (or the pseudogene TRBV3-2) to TRBJ2-7; the D gene is possibly TRBD2 (6 bases). With 2 bases removed from V and 6 bases from J, the gap between germline ends came to 14 bases. Germline CDR1 LGHDT, CDR2 YNNKEL (reference sequence). There are 14 residues in the CDR3.